The 2 T cell receptor beta chains below all came from one sample that was sequenced in a study of CD8 T cells in Susac syndrome. Random hexamers were used to reverse transcribe about 0.45 to 1 ug of RNA. TCRdb re-called the immunoSEQ multiplex PCR reads with MiXCR, one entry per CDR3 protein. The sample shows 300,000 to 350,000 distinct CDR3 sequences, just over 90% of them seen only once. Source material: CD4+ T cells from PBMCs. The receptors come from a human donor with multiple sclerosis.

The gene calls are TRBV29-1 and TRBJ2-1, with unresolved D. This CDR3 is 14 amino acids long. V lost 3 bases and J lost 5, with 14 bases in between. Germline CDR1 reads SQVTM; CDR2 reads ANQGSEA. CDR3 amino acids: CSVELGTRDNEQFF. The CDR3 nucleotides read TGCAGCGTTGAGCTTGGAACTCGGGACAATGAGCAGTTCTTC.

This chain links TRBV20-1 with TRBJ2-5; D tentatively reads TRBD1 or TRBD2 (5 bases each). V was pared by 2 bases and J by 5 bases, with 18 bases between. Germline V lookup: CDR1 DFQATT, CDR2 SNEGSKA (reference sequence). The length of the CDR3 is 15 residues. CDR3 residues: CSARRDRLVTETQYF. In DNA, the CDR3 is TGCAGTGCTAGACGGGACCGACTGGTAACGGAGACCCAGTACTTC.